The 17 T cell receptor beta chains reported below all come from one sample, sequenced in a study of identical twins. Each CDR3 protein is one row after TCRdb ran MiXCR on the 5' RACE reads. The table includes around 490,000 distinct CDR3 sequences, about 16% detected once. Separately, the same data were catalogued under a study of yellow fever vaccine responses in identical twins.

Specimen: CD4+ T cells sorted from blood. The receptor source for this set is a young woman in good health.

The chain links TRBV6-2 or TRBV6-3 to TRBJ2-3; D remains ambiguous. V was pared by 5 bases and J by 5 bases, with 17 bases between. CDR3 length: 15 residues. CDR1 and CDR2 from the germline V gene are MNHEY and SVGEGT. The CDR3 DNA reads TGTGCCAGCAGTATAAGACAAACGGTGGGAGATACGCAGTATTTT. It codes for CASSIRQTVGDTQYF.

This clonotype appeared a few times. This chain links TRBV10-3 with TRBJ2-1; D might be TRBD1 (6 bases). CDR1 is ENHRY, CDR2 SYGVKD, per germline. The germline V and J ends were trimmed by 6 bases and 4 bases, with 16 bases remaining between them. The CDR3 contains 15 residues. CDR3 DNA: TGTGCCATCAGACCCACCGGGACAACTTACAATGAGCAGTTCTTC. As protein: CAIRPTGTTYNEQFF.

This clonotype was seen only once. The chain links TRBV19 to TRBJ2-1; D call uncertain. The germline V and J ends were trimmed by 3 bases and 0 bases, with 9 bases remaining between them. The CDR3 consists of 15 residues. Per the germline V gene, CDR1 is LNHDA and CDR2 is SQIVND (reference sequence). This CDR3 reads CASSIKVNSYNEQFF. The CDR3 nucleotides read TGTGCCAGTAGTATTAAGGTGAACTCCTACAATGAGCAGTTCTTC.

V is TRBV2 and J is TRBJ1-6; D may be TRBD1 (5 bases). This CDR3 region has 15 residues. The germline CDR1 and CDR2 sequences are SNHLY and FYNNEI. Trimming pared 4 bases from V and 8 bases from J, leaving 15 bases between. CDR3 sequence (DNA): TGTGCCAGCAGTGTGGGGGTCCCAATGGATTCACCCCTCCACTTT. It yields the protein CASSVGVPMDSPLHF.

This rearrangement joins TRBV5-1 to TRBJ1-1; possible D gene TRBD1, 5 bases. Trimming removed 0 bases at V and 4 bases at J, with 13 bases between. This CDR3 has 15 residues. Germline assignment: CDR1 SGHRS and CDR2 YFSETQ. The CDR3 DNA follows: TGCGCCAGCAGCTTGGATCCAGGGTTTGCCACTGAAGCTTTCTTT. Translating it yields CASSLDPGFATEAFF. Full variable domain (remainder filled in from reference TRBV5-1 and TRBJ1-1): KAGVTQTPRYLIKTRGQQVTLSCSPISGHRSVSWYQQTPGQGLQFLFEYFSETQRNKGNFPGRFSGRQFSNSRSEMNVSTLELGDSALYLCASSLDPGFATEAFFGQGTRLTVV.

The gene calls are TRBV24-1 and TRBJ2-5, with 7 positions matching TRBD2. The CDR3 runs 15 residues. The germline CDR1 and CDR2 sequences are KGHDR and SFDVKD. With V trimmed by 3 bases and J by 7 bases, 10 bases remained unmatched. The CDR3 DNA follows: TGTGCCACCAGTGATGTAGCGGGCGCGAAAGCGACCCAGTACTTC. It translates to CATSDVAGAKATQYF.

This clonotype showed up just a few times. The chain couples TRBV12-3 or TRBV12-4 to TRBJ2-2; the match to TRBD1 covers 8 bases. The CDR3 covers 16 residues. The V gene end was trimmed by 6 bases and the J gene end by 6 bases; junction bases not matched to a gene: 12. The CDR3, as DNA: TGTGCCAGCAGCACGAGGGGGACAGGTTTTCCCGGGGAGCTGTTTTTT. Amino acid sequence: CASSTRGTGFPGELFF.

This clonotype has at least ten counts. The V and J genes are TRBV10-3 and TRBJ2-1; D is perhaps TRBD1 (6 bases). CDR3 length equals 14 residues. Trimming removed 7 bases at V and 8 bases at J, with 18 bases between. CDR1 is ENHRY and CDR2 is SYGVKD in the germline V gene. The CDR3 reads CAITAQGMWYEQFF. Written as DNA, the CDR3 is TGTGCCATCACCGCGCAGGGGATGTGGTATGAGCAGTTCTTC.

Only a few counts were recorded for this clonotype. This rearrangement joins TRBV12-3 or TRBV12-4 to TRBJ2-1, with D perhaps TRBD2 (6 bases). The V end was cut by 8 bases, the J end by 4 bases, with 12 bases between. The CDR3 spans 13 residues. Here the CDR3 reads CASADGGYNEQFF. DNA for the CDR3: TGTGCCAGCGCCGACGGGGGATACAATGAGCAGTTCTTC.

The chain has TRBV20-1 and TRBJ2-3; maybe TRBD1 (6 bases). V was pared by 6 bases and J by 2 bases, with 15 bases between. Per the germline V gene, CDR1 is DFQATT and CDR2 is SNEGSKA (reference sequence). The CDR3 totals 14 residues. CDR3 protein: CSARRDTNTDTQYF. CDR3 coding DNA: TGCAGTGCCCGCCGGGACACCAACACAGATACGCAGTATTTT.

The V gene is TRBV28, the J gene TRBJ2-1; D might be TRBD2 (6 bases). Germline CDR1 and CDR2: MDHEN and SYDVKM. The V end lost 2 bases, the J end lost 9 bases, and 17 bases lay between the germline ends. The CDR3 is 15 residues long. The CDR3 loop reads CASSLVGGAMVEQFF. For the CDR3, the DNA is TGTGCCAGCAGTTTAGTTGGCGGGGCCATGGTTGAGCAGTTCTTC.

This clonotype was observed a handful of times. Written as DNA, the CDR3 is TGCAGTGCTAGAACCGCTCAGGGCTCAGGGGAAAAACTGTTTTTT. Translated, it gives CSARTAQGSGEKLFF. The J gene is TRBJ1-4, the V gene TRBV20-1; perhaps TRBD1 as D (5 bases). CDR1 and CDR2 (germline): DFQATT, SNEGSKA (reference sequence). The CDR3 length is 15 residues. The V end was cut by 2 bases, the J end by 8 bases, with 18 bases between.

This sequence joins TRBV6-1 and TRBJ2-2, with D possibly called TRBD1 or TRBD2 (5 bases each). From germline, CDR1 is MNHNS and CDR2 SASEGT. The CDR3 has 14 residues. With 11 bases removed from V and 0 bases from J, the gap between germline ends came to 13 bases. CDR3 bases: TGTGCCGGGGGTGAGAGTGCGAACACCGGGGAGCTGTTTTTT. Protein sequence: CAGGESANTGELFF.

The chain combines TRBV10-3 with TRBJ2-2; tentative D call: TRBD2 (6 bases). CDR3 size: 16 residues. The V gene's germline CDR1 is ENHRY and CDR2 SYGVKD. The V gene lost 4 bases and the J gene lost 6 bases, with 18 bases spanning the gap. In DNA, the CDR3 is TGTGCCATCAGTGCCGGGAGTGGTAGTATCGCCGGGGAGCTGTTTTTT. Amino acids: CAISAGSGSIAGELFF.

The chain joins TRBV6-2 or TRBV6-3 to TRBJ2-1; TRBD2 aligns across 8 bases. The CDR3 contains 11 residues. V lost 5 bases to trimming and J lost 13 bases; unmatched junction nucleotides: 4. Germline CDR1 MNHEY, CDR2 SVGEGT. This CDR3 reads CASSSGSIQFF. The CDR3 coding sequence is TGTGCCAGCAGTAGCGGGAGTATCCAGTTCTTC.

This clonotype was detected only a few times. The chain uses TRBV11-2 and TRBJ2-3; 8 bases line up with TRBD2. Unmatched junction bases numbered 6, after V lost 4 bases and J lost 3 bases. The CDR3 consists of 15 residues. Germline lookup yields CDR1 SGHAT and CDR2 FQNNGV. DNA of the CDR3: TGTGCCAGCAGCTCCGGGATAGCGGGGACAGATACGCAGTATTTT. As protein: CASSSGIAGTDTQYF.

J is TRBJ2-7 and V is TRBV20-1; the D gene is possibly TRBD2 (6 bases). The CDR3 is made up of 13 amino acids. V was pared by 5 bases and J by 3 bases, with 14 bases between. Germline-derived CDR1 and CDR2 are DFQATT and SNEGSKA (reference sequence). For the CDR3, the DNA is TGCAGTGCTCGCTCCGAAGCGGGCTACGAGCAGTACTTC. Residues: CSARSEAGYEQYF.